These 15 T cell receptor beta chains came from one sample sequenced in a study of CD8 T cells in Susac syndrome. The authors reverse transcribed roughly 0.5 to 1 ug RNA with random hexamers. One entry per CDR3 protein, called by TCRdb with MiXCR from the immunoSEQ multiplex PCR reads. The data contain approximately 180,000 distinct CDR3 sequences, approximately 94% of them singletons. Material for sequencing was CD4+ T cells from PBMCs. These receptor sequences come from a human donor with multiple sclerosis.

The chain combines TRBV6-1 with TRBJ2-1; 16 nucleotides match TRBD2. Per the germline V gene, CDR1 is MNHNS and CDR2 is SASEGT. The CDR3 consists of 16 residues. V dropped 4 bases and J dropped 7; count of bases not matched to a gene: 4. The CDR3 region is CASSAGLAGGRNEQFF. CDR3 bases: TGTGCCAGCAGTGCGGGACTAGCGGGAGGGCGGAATGAGCAGTTCTTC.

The rearrangement joins TRBV4-3 to TRBJ2-2; possibly TRBD1 or TRBD2 for D (7 bases each). Germline CDR1 and CDR2: LGHNA and YSLEER. The ends were cut back, 2 bases at V and 0 bases at J, with 13 bases in the middle. This CDR3 region has 17 residues. The CDR3 protein is CASSQRSGTANTGELFF. CDR3 coding DNA: TGCGCCAGCAGCCAACGGAGCGGGACAGCGAACACCGGGGAGCTGTTTTTT.

V usage is TRBV15 and J usage is TRBJ1-5; no clear D. Germline CDR1 and CDR2: LNHNV and YYDKDF (reference sequence). Trimming cost V 1 base and J 8 bases, with 9 bases left between them. This CDR3 spans 13 amino acids. CDR3 sequence (DNA): TGTGCCACCAGCAGAGGTTTTGTTAAGCCCCAGCATTTT. It encodes CATSRGFVKPQHF.

CDR3 residues: CASRGAAGGGQPQHF. The CDR3, as DNA: TGTGCCAGCCGAGGGGCGGCAGGGGGCGGTCAGCCCCAGCATTTT. The genes are TRBV2 and TRBJ1-5, with TRBD1 identical over 8 bases. The CDR3 contains 15 residues. The ends lost 8 bases at V and 6 bases at J; junction bases unmatched: 12. The germline gives CDR1 SNHLY, CDR2 FYNNEI.

The gene calls are TRBV15 and TRBJ1-2; D is perhaps TRBD1 (5 bases). Germline V gene data show CDR1 as LNHNV and CDR2 as YYDKDF (reference sequence). V was trimmed by 0 bases and J by 4 bases, leaving 9 bases between them. The CDR3 covers 14 residues. CDR3 protein: CATSRDRQSYGYTF. CDR3 coding DNA: TGTGCCACCAGCAGAGATCGACAGTCCTATGGCTACACCTTC.

The count of this clonotype is one. At one of its ends the junction is not consistent with the germline gene, which may arise from a read error. The chain carries TRBV3-1 and TRBJ2-7; maybe TRBD1 (5 bases). Germline CDR1 LGHDT, CDR2 YNNKEL (reference sequence). The CDR3 consists of 14 residues. The CDR3 DNA sequence: TGTGCCAACAGCCAAGGTTTACAGGTCTACGAGCAGTACTTC. It yields the protein CANSQGLQVYEQYF.

The V call is TRBV14, the J call TRBJ2-2; D gene ambiguous. Germline loops: CDR1 SGHDN, CDR2 FVKESK. V lost 2 bases and J lost 6, with 10 bases in between. CDR3 length: 14 amino acids. The CDR3 bases are TGTGCCAGCAGCCAACGAAATTGGGCCGGGGAGCTGTTTTTT. Translation: CASSQRNWAGELFF.

This sequence joins TRBV24-1 and TRBJ2-5; a possible D gene is TRBD1 (6 bases). The CDR3 sequence is 14 residues long. CDR1 is KGHDR, CDR2 SFDVKD, per germline. V was clipped by 5 bases and J by 6 bases, with 15 bases between them. Here the CDR3 reads CATSGLDRGKTQYF. In nucleotides, the CDR3 is TGTGCCACCAGTGGTCTGGACAGAGGCAAGACCCAGTACTTC.

This chain links TRBV28 with TRBJ2-7, with a possible D match to TRBD2 (6 bases). The CDR3 extends over 13 amino acids. Trimming removed 10 bases from V and 4 bases from J, with 17 bases in between. Germline values: CDR1 MDHEN, CDR2 SYDVKM. The CDR3 spells CATDSKGRYEQYF. DNA of the CDR3: TGTGCCACCGACTCTAAGGGGAGGTACGAGCAGTACTTC.

V usage is TRBV30 and J usage is TRBJ2-1; 7 nucleotides line up with TRBD1. Germline lookup yields CDR1 GTSNPN and CDR2 SVGIG (reference sequence). V gave up 1 base and J gave up 10 bases; unmatched junction bases: 4. There are 12 residues in the CDR3. CDR3 nucleotide sequence: TGTGCCTGGAGTGGAGGGGGCCAGGAGCAGTTCTTC. This encodes CAWSGGGQEQFF.

This sequence joins TRBV29-1 and TRBJ2-3; D unresolved. CDR1 and CDR2 (germline): SQVTM, ANQGSEA. Trimming took off 4 bases at V and 5 bases at J, with 7 bases between the two ends. The CDR3 contains 11 residues. The CDR3 protein is CSVVPKDTQYF. The CDR3 bases are TGCAGCGTTGTCCCAAAAGATACGCAGTATTTT.

The rearrangement links TRBV19 to TRBJ2-2, with no clear D. Germline V CDR1 and CDR2: LNHDA, SQIVND (reference sequence). This CDR3 contains 14 residues. Between the trimmed V and J ends, which lost 3 bases and 1 base, there was a span of 6 bases. The CDR3 loop reads CASSIEWNTGELFF. CDR3 in DNA: TGTGCCAGTAGTATTGAATGGAACACCGGGGAGCTGTTTTTT.

This chain uses TRBV2 with TRBJ2-1; D uncertain. Per the germline V gene, CDR1 is SNHLY and CDR2 is FYNNEI. The CDR3 loop spans 12 amino acids. V lost 8 bases, J lost 8 bases, and 13 bases lay in between. CDR3 DNA sequence: TGTGCCAGCCCGTTGGGGAACCATGAGCAGTTCTTC. Amino acid sequence: CASPLGNHEQFF.

This chain uses TRBV4-1 with TRBJ2-2; no reliable D call. V lost 1 base to trimming and J lost 4 bases, with 10 bases between them. The CDR3 length is 15 residues. From germline, CDR1 is MGHRA and CDR2 YSYEKL. CDR3 in amino acids: CASSQGYLGTGELFF. CDR3 DNA: TGCGCCAGCAGCCAAGGATACTTGGGCACCGGGGAGCTGTTTTTT.

The chain has TRBV30 and TRBJ2-3, with D possibly being TRBD1 (6 bases). CDR3 length equals 15 residues. V was shortened by 2 bases and J by 4 bases, with 16 bases between the two germline ends. Germline values: CDR1 GTSNPN, CDR2 SVGIG (reference sequence). The CDR3 here is CAWSSSRGSADTQYF. In nucleotides, the CDR3 is TGTGCCTGGAGTAGCTCCAGGGGTAGCGCAGATACGCAGTATTTT. Full variable domain (remainder filled in from reference TRBV30 and TRBJ2-3): SQTIHQWPATLVQPVGSPLSLECTVEGTSNPNLYWYRQAAGRGLQLLFYSVGIGQISSEVPQNLSASRPQDRQFILSSKKLLLSDSGFYLCAWSSSRGSADTQYFGPGTRLTVL.